What follows are 12 T cell receptor beta chains derived from one specimen sequenced in a study of T cells in Graves' hyperthyroidism and ophthalmopathy. It was RNA transcripts that yielded the amplified TCR beta CDR3 regions. HTBI primers were used for first-round RT-PCR of the TCR CDR3. TCRdb analysed the multiplex PCR reads with MiXCR anew, one entry per CDR3 protein. This sample has hundreds of thousands of distinct CDR3 sequences; around 39% occur once, and the top ten carry approximately 10%. Material: blood. Receptors originate from a man in his late teens or twenties with Graves' hyperthyroidism.

This clonotype occurred a few times. The chain carries TRBV9 and TRBJ1-1, with 11 bases that match TRBD1. Germline V gives CDR1 SGDLS, CDR2 YYNGEE. V lost 3 bases to trimming and J lost 3 bases; unmatched junction nucleotides: 16. The CDR3 is 19 amino acids. CDR3 nucleotide sequence: TGTGCCAGCAGCGCCCCTGAGGGACAGGGGGTACTGATAGACACTGAAGCTTTCTTT. Translation: CASSAPEGQGVLIDTEAFF.

The rearrangement joins TRBV10-3 to TRBJ2-6; 8 bases agree with TRBD2. The trim removed 2 bases at V and 7 bases at J, leaving 4 bases unmatched. The length of the CDR3 is 15 residues. The germline gives CDR1 ENHRY, CDR2 SYGVKD. The CDR3 bases are TGTGCCATCAGTGAGGCGGGGGGCGCAGCCAACGTCCTGACTTTC. This encodes CAISEAGGAANVLTF.

This chain connects TRBV20-1 to TRBJ1-5, with D unclear. The CDR3 extends over 15 amino acids. Trimming shortened V by 2 bases and J by 0 bases, and 11 bases separated the two germline ends. The germline gives CDR1 DFQATT, CDR2 SNEGSKA (reference sequence). CDR3 loop: CSARSATDSNQPQHF. Here the CDR3 DNA reads TGCAGTGCTAGAAGTGCGACGGATAGCAATCAGCCCCAGCATTTT.

This clonotype has a handful of counts. V gene TRBV6-5 combines with J gene TRBJ2-5; 9 nucleotides agree with TRBD2. The CDR3 spans 15 residues. The V segment lost 7 bases and the J segment 0 bases; nucleotides outside the gene matches: 6. In germline, CDR1 is MNHEY, CDR2 SVGAGI. CDR3 bases: TGTGCCAGCACCTATAGCGGGGGTAACCAAGAGACCCAGTACTTC. Encoded protein: CASTYSGGNQETQYF.

This chain connects TRBV10-3 to TRBJ1-1, with a weak D call TRBD1 (6 bases). The germline V and J ends were trimmed by 10 bases and 1 base, with 13 bases remaining between them. The length of the CDR3 is 13 residues. CDR1 and CDR2 (germline): ENHRY, SYGVKD. CDR3 nucleotides: TGTGCCACCGTACAACAGGGGAACACTGAAGCTTTCTTT. The encoded protein is CATVQQGNTEAFF.

This clonotype was seen just once. This may stem from a read error, because a much larger clone lies one nucleotide away. The CDR3: CSSSLRAGANVLTF. The CDR3 DNA is TGTTCCAGCAGCTTGCGGGCTGGGGCCAACGTCCTGACTTTC. The chain links TRBV11-1 to TRBJ2-6; tentatively, D is TRBD2 (5 bases). CDR3 length: 14 residues. Germline values: CDR1 SGHAT, CDR2 FQDESV (reference sequence).

In this sample, this clonotype turned up a few times. One junction end does not reproduce the germline sequence, and a read error may be involved. The chain carries TRBV10-3 and TRBJ1-1, with 9 bases lining up with TRBD1. Germline V CDR1 and CDR2: ENHRY, SYGVKD. The CDR3 sequence is 13 residues long. The CDR3 spells CASSEDPGQGAFF. The CDR3 DNA is TGTGCCAGCAGTGAAGATCCGGGACAGGGAGCTTTCTTT.

The gene calls are TRBV7-9 and TRBJ1-4, with TRBD1 as a possible D gene (5 bases). V lost 1 base and J 1 base, leaving 7 bases between the germline ends. The CDR3 totals 15 residues. Germline values: CDR1 SEHNR, CDR2 FQNEAQ (reference sequence). The CDR3 loop reads CASSLEGLTNEKLFF. CDR3 DNA sequence: TGTGCCAGCAGCTTAGAGGGGTTAACTAATGAAAAACTGTTTTTT.

This chain joins TRBV2 and TRBJ2-5, with 9 bases identical to TRBD2. Per the germline V gene, CDR1 is SNHLY and CDR2 is FYNNEI. Losses at the gene ends were 6 bases for V and 1 base for J; bases not matched to a gene: 6. This CDR3 is 15 amino acids long. This chain's CDR3 is CASRETSGAQETQYF. The CDR3 nucleotides are TGTGCCAGCAGGGAGACTAGCGGAGCCCAAGAGACCCAGTACTTC.

This clonotype was seen a few times. The junction departs from germline at one end; a sequencing error may be responsible. V gene TRBV20-1 combines with J gene TRBJ1-1; the match to TRBD1 covers 7 bases. The germline gives CDR1 DFQATT, CDR2 SNEGSKA (reference sequence). This CDR3 is 14 amino acids long. CDR3 bases: TGCAGTGCCAGAGCAGTCCAGGGGGGGACTGAAGCTTTCTTT. It yields the protein CSARAVQGGTEAFF.

This clonotype was recorded at least ten times. The chain is built from TRBV2 and TRBJ1-4; TRBD1 matches 9 bases. After removal of 4 bases from V and 5 bases from J, the junction contained 2 bases not matched to a gene. The CDR3 extends over 14 amino acids. Germline assignment: CDR1 SNHLY and CDR2 FYNNEI. In DNA form, the CDR3 reads TGTGCCAGCAGTGGAGGACAGGGGAATGAAAAACTGTTTTTT. It encodes CASSGGQGNEKLFF.

The V gene is TRBV7-9, the J gene TRBJ2-5; 9 bases fit TRBD1. This CDR3 has 14 amino acids. Germline CDR1 SEHNR, CDR2 FQNEAQ (reference sequence). Trimming cost V 2 bases and J 9 bases; bases outside gene matches: 7. The CDR3 loop is CASSLTGGNQPQYF. For the CDR3, the DNA is TGTGCCAGCAGCTTAACAGGGGGCAATCAGCCCCAGTACTTC.